This entry lists 17 T cell receptor beta chains sequenced from one sample in a study of control samples from healthy donors and cancer patients. The repertoire was sequenced with immunoSEQ multiplex PCR; TCRdb's copy has only in-frame clones and lacks some. This table holds around 42,000 clones, roughly 94% found once. The material sequenced was blood. The source is a man in his fifties or sixties in good health.

The chain links TRBV5-4 to TRBJ2-1; no definite D call. V was shortened by 4 bases and J by 4 bases, with 15 bases between the two germline ends. The CDR3 spans 15 residues. CDR1 SGHNT and CDR2 YYREEE come from the germline V gene (reference sequence). CDR3 DNA sequence: TGTGCCAGCAGCAAATACATAGACCAGTACAATGAGCAGTTCTTC. It yields the protein CASSKYIDQYNEQFF.

This clone was recorded only once. The chain links TRBV15 to TRBJ1-1; 7 bases are shared with TRBD1. With 2 bases clipped from V and 5 bases from J, the junction kept 5 bases outside the gene matches. The CDR3 is 14 residues long. The germline V gene has CDR1 LNHNV and CDR2 YYDKDF (reference sequence). CDR3: CATSRLSGGTEAFF. In DNA, the CDR3 is TGTGCCACCAGCAGATTATCAGGGGGAACTGAAGCTTTCTTT.

The chain recombines TRBV24-1 with TRBJ2-3; no clear D gene. This CDR3 contains 15 residues. V was shortened by 1 base and J by 1 base, with 8 bases between the two germline ends. Germline V lookup: CDR1 KGHDR, CDR2 SFDVKD. In nucleotides, the CDR3 is TGTGCCACCAGTGATTTTGGCGATGGCACAGATACGCAGTATTTT. Protein product: CATSDFGDGTDTQYF.

This rearrangement joins TRBV28 to TRBJ2-7; 11 bases map to TRBD2. Germline CDR1 MDHEN, CDR2 SYDVKM. The CDR3 length is 16 residues. V was pared by 1 base and J by 2 bases, with 4 bases of the junction left unmatched. This CDR3 reads CASSLSTGLAAYEQYF. The CDR3 DNA is TGTGCCAGCAGTTTATCGACGGGACTAGCGGCCTACGAGCAGTACTTC.

V and J are TRBV27 and TRBJ2-4; D may correspond to TRBD1 or TRBD2 (6 bases each). The CDR3 loop spans 16 amino acids. Deletions cut 6 bases from V and 2 bases from J, with 17 bases between. In germline, CDR1 is MNHEY, CDR2 SMNVEV (reference sequence). The CDR3 is CASSPLRGATKNIQYF. The CDR3 bases are TGTGCCAGCAGCCCCTTAAGGGGGGCAACCAAAAACATTCAGTACTTC.

The chain recombines TRBV28 with TRBJ1-5; no clear D gene. The length of the CDR3 is 14 residues. Between the trimmed V and J ends, which lost 1 base and 5 bases, there was a span of 9 bases. Germline loops: CDR1 MDHEN, CDR2 SYDVKM. The CDR3 nucleotides are TGTGCCAGCAGTTTATTGCAGGAAGATCAGCCCCAGCATTTT. Translated: CASSLLQEDQPQHF.

The V call is TRBV7-3, the J call TRBJ2-1, with D perhaps matching TRBD1 (6 bases). The CDR3 extends over 16 amino acids. Germline assignment: CDR1 SGHTA and CDR2 FQGTGA. V lost 5 bases and J 1 base, leaving 15 bases between the germline ends. CDR3 loop: CASSARTGISYNEQFF. The CDR3 DNA follows: TGTGCCAGCAGCGCCAGAACAGGGATATCCTACAATGAGCAGTTCTTC.

The CDR3 sequence: CASSYSLDRGLSPLHF. The CDR3 region has the DNA TGTGCCAGCAGTTACTCGTTGGACAGGGGGCTTTCACCCCTCCACTTT. The chain uses TRBV6-5 and TRBJ1-6, with TRBD1 identical over 11 bases. Germline V CDR1 and CDR2: MNHEY, SVGAGI. Trimming removed 0 bases from V and 9 bases from J; junction bases left unmatched: 4. This CDR3 is built from 16 residues.

The genes are TRBV18 and TRBJ2-2; D remains ambiguous. Germline CDR1 reads KGHSH; CDR2 reads LQKENI. Trimming pared 4 bases from V and 0 bases from J, leaving 12 bases between. The length of the CDR3 is 16 residues. The CDR3 sequence: CASSLGPPANTGELFF. Written as DNA, the CDR3 is TGTGCCAGCTCACTCGGTCCTCCCGCGAACACCGGGGAGCTGTTTTTT.

This sequence joins TRBV7-3 and TRBJ2-1; tentatively, D is TRBD2 (5 bases). The germline V gene has CDR1 SGHTA and CDR2 FQGTGA. The CDR3 sequence is 14 residues long. Trimming took off 6 bases at V and 5 bases at J, with 14 bases between the two ends. CDR3 sequence reads: CASSEGGMDNEQFF. The DNA for the CDR3 is TGTGCCAGCAGTGAGGGTGGGATGGACAATGAGCAGTTCTTC.

The rearrangement joins TRBV24-1 to TRBJ1-4; D may be TRBD1 (5 bases). V was shortened by 5 bases and J by 7 bases, with 10 bases between the two germline ends. Germline V lookup: CDR1 KGHDR, CDR2 SFDVKD. CDR3 length: 13 residues. CDR3 sequence reads: CATSVAGSEKLFF. CDR3 bases: TGTGCCACCAGTGTGGCAGGGTCTGAAAAACTGTTTTTT.

The sample holds one count of this clone. The CDR3 DNA reads TGTGCCAGTAGTAGAGGGGGAGGGGAGACCCAGTACTTC. It codes for CASSRGGGETQYF. The gene calls are TRBV19 and TRBJ2-5; possibly TRBD2 for D (7 bases). Per germline, CDR1 LNHDA and CDR2 SQIVND (reference sequence). CDR3 size: 13 residues. The V end lost 4 bases, the J end lost 5 bases, and 11 bases lay between the germline ends.

This chain connects TRBV5-1 to TRBJ1-5, with 7 bases fitting TRBD1. The V and J ends lost 0 bases and 9 bases, in that order; junction bases with no gene match: 3. The germline CDR1 and CDR2 sequences are SGHRS and YFSETQ. This CDR3 is built from 13 residues. The CDR3 coding sequence is TGCGCCAGCAGCTTGGATCAGGGGGGGCCCCAGCATTTT. Translation: CASSLDQGGPQHF.

The chain has TRBV12-3 or TRBV12-4 and TRBJ1-6, with D unresolved. V was shortened by 6 bases and J by 10 bases, with 10 bases between the two germline ends. The length of the CDR3 is 12 residues. CDR3 loop: CASRRLGSPLHF. The CDR3 bases are TGTGCCAGCAGAAGATTGGGATCACCCCTCCACTTT.

The chain links TRBV30 to TRBJ2-5; TRBD2 might be the D (5 bases). This CDR3 is 12 amino acids long. V gave up 1 base and J gave up 4 bases, with 7 bases separating them. Per germline, CDR1 GTSNPN and CDR2 SVGIG (reference sequence). CDR3 bases: TGTGCCTGGAGTGGGAGGCCAGAGACCCAGTACTTC. Protein: CAWSGRPETQYF.

The chain employs TRBV5-6 and TRBJ1-2; D perhaps matches TRBD1 (6 bases). The CDR3 contains 15 residues. Trimming pared 4 bases from V and 6 bases from J, leaving 19 bases between. Germline V gene data show CDR1 as SGHDT and CDR2 as YYEEEE. For the CDR3, the DNA is TGTGCCAGCAGCCTACGTTGGGGGCGCGGGGATGGCTACACCTTC. Translating it yields CASSLRWGRGDGYTF. Complete variable domain (other parts from reference TRBV5-6 and TRBJ1-2): DAGVTQSPTHLIKTRGQQVTLRCSPKSGHDTVSWYQQALGQGPQFIFQYYEEEERQRGNFPDRFSGHQFPNYSSELNVNALLLGDSALYLCASSLRWGRGDGYTFGSGTRLTVV.

This chain connects TRBV6-2 or TRBV6-3 to TRBJ2-3; 7 bases are shared with TRBD2. Trimming removed 6 bases from V and 0 bases from J; junction bases left unmatched: 9. CDR1 and CDR2 (germline): MNHEY, SVGEGT. This CDR3 comprises 16 residues. In DNA form, the CDR3 reads TGTGCCAGCAGCCCCATAGCGGGTCCTAGCACAGATACGCAGTATTTT. This sequence encodes CASSPIAGPSTDTQYF.